What follows are 30 T cell receptor beta chains derived from one specimen sequenced in a study of regulatory T cells in long-lasting Graves disease. The time point denotes: newly diagnosed GD, antithyroid drugs for less than 3 months. PBMCs were the source of the RNA used for TCR sequencing. With iRepertoire HTBI primers and Arm-PCR of CDR3 regions, TCR beta libraries were built. TCRdb reprocessed the multiplex PCR reads with MiXCR, giving one entry per CDR3 protein. The table shows approximately 310,000 distinct CDR3 sequences, with more than 15% occurring only once. Sample: peripheral blood mononuclear cells (PBMCs), taken at new diagnosis, from a patient treated with antithyroid drugs. Receptor source: a female donor with Graves disease.

This clonotype has ten or more counts. V and J are TRBV29-1 and TRBJ2-5; D assignment may be TRBD1 or TRBD2 (5 bases each). Germline-derived CDR1 and CDR2 are SQVTM and ANQGSEA. Trimming shortened V by 6 bases and J by 5 bases, and 16 bases separated the two germline ends. The length of the CDR3 is 13 residues. CDR3 loop: CSVGPSGSETQYF. In DNA form, the CDR3 reads TGCAGCGTGGGACCTTCCGGGTCGGAGACCCAGTACTTC.

V is TRBV4-2 and J is TRBJ2-3; D might be TRBD1 or TRBD2, each matching 5 bases. The CDR3 spans 19 residues. Deletions cut 0 bases from V and 6 bases from J, with 25 bases between. CDR1 and CDR2 (germline): LGHNA, YNFKEQ. The CDR3 DNA is TGTGCCAGCAGCCAAGATGTGGCGGGCGGAGTGGGGGTTCTGGATACGCAGTATTTT. It translates to CASSQDVAGGVGVLDTQYF.

This clonotype was detected many times. V is TRBV5-4 and J is TRBJ1-1; D not resolved. CDR1 and CDR2 from the germline V gene are SGHNT and YYREEE (reference sequence). CDR3 size: 15 residues. Trimming took 4 bases from V and 1 from J, leaving 14 bases between them. This chain's CDR3 is CASSLISSPNTEAFF. In nucleotides, the CDR3 is TGTGCCAGCAGCCTCATCTCCAGTCCGAACACTGAAGCTTTCTTT.

J is TRBJ2-7 and V is TRBV28; 7 positions agree with TRBD1. After removal of 8 bases from V and 2 bases from J, the junction contained 9 bases not matched to a gene. This CDR3 comprises 14 residues. Germline CDR1 MDHEN, CDR2 SYDVKM. CDR3 loop: CASAQTGVTYEQYF. CDR3 coding DNA: TGTGCCAGCGCTCAAACAGGGGTAACCTACGAGCAGTACTTC.

V and J are TRBV6-2 or TRBV6-3 and TRBJ1-1, with D perhaps TRBD1 (6 bases). CDR1 is MNHEY and CDR2 is SVGEGT in the germline V gene. CDR3 size: 13 residues. V shed 6 bases and J shed 4 bases, with 12 bases lying between them. The CDR3 spells CASRNTGSTEAFF. The CDR3 coding sequence is TGTGCCAGCAGGAACACAGGGTCCACTGAAGCTTTCTTT.

This sequence joins TRBV29-1 and TRBJ1-2; 7 bases align to TRBD1. The CDR3 is 11 residues long. V shed 3 bases and J 8 bases; nucleotides not matched to a gene: 3. Per germline, CDR1 SQVTM and CDR2 ANQGSEA. CDR3 sequence reads: CSVEGTDGYTF. The CDR3 region has the DNA TGCAGCGTTGAGGGGACAGACGGCTACACCTTC.

This clonotype was detected only a few times. The chain has TRBV4-1 and TRBJ2-1, with D tentatively TRBD2 (6 bases). Trimming removed 0 bases from V and 4 bases from J, with 13 bases in between. CDR1 MGHRA and CDR2 YSYEKL come from the germline V gene. The CDR3 spans 16 residues. CDR3 loop: CASSQETRELYNEQFF. The CDR3, as DNA: TGCGCCAGCAGCCAAGAGACCCGGGAGTTATACAATGAGCAGTTCTTC.

This clonotype was picked up a small number of times. The CDR3 DNA reads as TGCGCCAGCAGCCAAGGGCAGGGTCGATCTGGGGCCAACGTCCTGACTTTC. This encodes CASSQGQGRSGANVLTF. The chain uses TRBV5-1 and TRBJ2-6, with D maybe TRBD1 (5 bases). V was shortened by 4 bases and J by 1 base, with 15 bases between the two germline ends. Germline lookup yields CDR1 SGHRS and CDR2 YFSETQ. The CDR3 length is 17 residues.

The chain carries TRBV7-2 and TRBJ2-2; 10 bases are a match to TRBD1. Germline V gives CDR1 SGHTA, CDR2 FQGNSA. The CDR3 is 16 amino acids. V gave up 3 bases and J gave up 6 bases; unmatched junction bases: 7. As DNA, the CDR3 is TGTGCCAGCAGCTTCCAGTCCGGGACAGGGGCCGGGGAGCTGTTTTTT. This codes for CASSFQSGTGAGELFF.

In this sample, this clonotype turned up many times. The chain is built from TRBV20-1 and TRBJ1-2, with D unclear. V was trimmed by 3 bases and J by 7 bases, leaving 0 bases between them. This CDR3 has 8 residues. Germline lookup yields CDR1 DFQATT and CDR2 SNEGSKA (reference sequence). The CDR3 nucleotides read TGCAGTGCTAGTGGCTACACCTTC. As protein: CSASGYTF.

The V gene is TRBV12-3 or TRBV12-4, the J gene TRBJ2-7; 9 bases line up with TRBD1. This CDR3 contains 15 residues. Unmatched junction bases numbered 12, after V lost 7 bases and J lost 5 bases. The CDR3: CASTQGDREIDEQYF. CDR3 coding DNA: TGTGCCAGCACCCAAGGGGACAGGGAAATTGACGAGCAGTACTTC.

This clonotype was observed many times. The chain employs TRBV10-3 and TRBJ2-7; TRBD2 is a possible D gene (5 bases). With 8 bases removed from V and 2 bases from J, the gap between germline ends came to 7 bases. Germline CDR1 ENHRY, CDR2 SYGVKD. This CDR3 has 11 amino acids. The CDR3 region has the DNA TGTGCCATCGGGGAGACCTACGAGCAGTACTTC. Protein product: CAIGETYEQYF.

The table lists this clonotype with many counts. The genes are TRBV7-6 and TRBJ2-1; D is perhaps TRBD1 (6 bases). CDR3 length: 16 amino acids. V lost 6 bases to trimming and J lost 9 bases, with 24 bases between them. Germline values: CDR1 SGHVS, CDR2 FNYEAQ. CDR3 nucleotide sequence: TGTGCCAGCAGTATTCTAGAAAATACCCAGGGGATTGAGCAGTTCTTC. This codes for CASSILENTQGIEQFF.

V gene TRBV7-8 combines with J gene TRBJ2-2; 7 bases fit TRBD1. This CDR3 has 17 residues. Germline CDR1 reads SGHVS; CDR2 reads FQNEAQ. J was trimmed by 4 bases and V by 0 bases; bases with no gene match: 8. CDR3 sequence: CASSLAVTGFPTGELFF. In DNA form, the CDR3 reads TGTGCCAGCAGCTTAGCGGTGACAGGGTTCCCCACCGGGGAGCTGTTTTTT.

This clonotype was recorded at least ten times. CDR3 amino acids: CASSEEVSGRAFTSTDTQYF. The CDR3 DNA reads TGTGCCAGCAGTGAAGAGGTTAGCGGGAGGGCCTTCACTAGCACAGATACGCAGTATTTT. The J gene is TRBJ2-3, the V gene TRBV6-1; 11 bases fit TRBD2. Trimming cost V 1 base and J 0 bases; bases outside gene matches: 12. This CDR3 spans 20 amino acids. CDR1 and CDR2 from the germline V gene are MNHNS and SASEGT.

The table lists this clonotype with many counts. The gene calls are TRBV6-1 and TRBJ2-1, with 9 positions matching TRBD2. The CDR3 extends over 18 amino acids. V shed 7 bases, J shed 2 bases, and the junction held 15 bases outside the gene matches. Germline assignment: CDR1 MNHNS and CDR2 SASEGT. Here the CDR3 reads CASIPGGPTSGPYNEQFF. The CDR3 DNA follows: TGTGCCAGCATCCCTGGAGGACCAACTAGCGGGCCCTACAATGAGCAGTTCTTC.

In its sample, this clonotype was seen many times. This sequence joins TRBV28 and TRBJ2-3; no clear D. V was shortened by 3 bases and J by 2 bases, with 12 bases between the two germline ends. CDR3 size: 15 residues. Germline assignment: CDR1 MDHEN and CDR2 SYDVKM. CDR3 nucleotide sequence: TGTGCCAGCAGTTTTCTAACAGAGTCCACAGATACGCAGTATTTT. Protein sequence: CASSFLTESTDTQYF.

This chain uses TRBV3-1 with TRBJ1-2; unclear D gene. CDR3 length: 16 residues. V was pared by 3 bases and J by 2 bases, with 16 bases between. Germline loops: CDR1 LGHDT, CDR2 YNNKEL (reference sequence). The DNA of the CDR3 is TGTGCCAGCAGCCAGGATCGGCATAGGGAAAACTATGGCTACACCTTC. As protein: CASSQDRHRENYGYTF.

The chain couples TRBV6-1 to TRBJ1-6; no firm D call. The length of the CDR3 is 13 residues. The germline V gene has CDR1 MNHNS and CDR2 SASEGT. V dropped 3 bases and J dropped 4 bases, with 4 bases sitting between them. This chain's CDR3 is CASSDNYNSPLHF. CDR3 in DNA: TGTGCCAGCAGTGATAATTATAATTCACCCCTCCACTTT.

This clonotype was counted ten times or more. The chain has TRBV29-1 and TRBJ1-2, with D tentatively TRBD1 (6 bases). CDR1 SQVTM and CDR2 ANQGSEA come from the germline V gene. The CDR3 runs to 13 residues. The ends were cut back, 6 bases at V and 5 bases at J, with 16 bases in the middle. This chain's CDR3 is CSVVKQGDYGYTF. The CDR3 coding sequence is TGCAGCGTAGTAAAACAGGGTGATTATGGCTACACCTTC.

In its sample, this clonotype was seen many times. The V gene is TRBV7-9, the J gene TRBJ2-1; unclear D gene. Germline values: CDR1 SEHNR, CDR2 FQNEAQ (reference sequence). The V end was cut by 4 bases, the J end by 1 base, with 5 bases between. CDR3 length: 13 amino acids. CDR3 nucleotides: TGTGCCAGCAGCTCCCAGTCCTACAATGAGCAGTTCTTC. Translating gives CASSSQSYNEQFF.

There are many counts of this clonotype. The V gene is TRBV27, the J gene TRBJ2-5; 9 bases fit TRBD2. After removal of 3 bases from V and 5 bases from J, the junction contained 16 bases not matched to a gene. Germline-derived CDR1 and CDR2 are MNHEY and SMNVEV (reference sequence). The CDR3 sequence is 18 residues long. The DNA of the CDR3 is TGTGCCAGCAGTTTTCATGGTAGCGGGAGAGGTCGCGGGGAGACCCAGTACTTC. It translates to CASSFHGSGRGRGETQYF.

This clonotype was seen ten or more times. V and J are TRBV12-3 or TRBV12-4 and TRBJ1-4; TRBD1 aligns across 9 bases. Germline trimming cut 6 bases from V and 8 bases from J; bases unmatched to any gene: 16. The CDR3 is 17 residues long. For the CDR3, the DNA is TGTGCCAGCAGCCCCGGCGGCCCGGGGACAGGGTACGAAAAACTGTTTTTT. Its protein is CASSPGGPGTGYEKLFF.

The V gene is TRBV20-1, the J gene TRBJ2-7; TRBD2 agrees at 11 bases. Germline V lookup: CDR1 DFQATT, CDR2 SNEGSKA (reference sequence). With V trimmed by 3 bases and J by 9 bases, 28 bases remained unmatched. CDR3 length equals 20 residues. In nucleotides, the CDR3 is TGCAGTGCTAGCCCCTCGGGAGCGGGACTAGCGGAGTACCTACGAGGTGTGCAGTACTTC. Translated: CSASPSGAGLAEYLRGVQYF.

The chain employs TRBV28 and TRBJ1-1; D remains ambiguous. Trimming cost V 2 bases and J 6 bases, with 7 bases left between them. Germline CDR1 MDHEN, CDR2 SYDVKM. This CDR3 is 12 amino acids long. In DNA, the CDR3 is TGTGCCAGCAGTTTAATTAAGGCTGAAGCTTTCTTT. Amino acids: CASSLIKAEAFF.

This clonotype was observed at least ten times. V and J are TRBV19 and TRBJ2-1; the match to TRBD2 covers 7 bases. This CDR3 is 14 amino acids long. CDR1 and CDR2 (germline): LNHDA, SQIVND (reference sequence). V dropped 2 bases and J dropped 5; count of bases not matched to a gene: 3. In DNA form, the CDR3 reads TGTGCCAGTAGTATAAATCTAGCGGACAATGAGCAGTTCTTC. It specifies CASSINLADNEQFF. Full variable domain (remainder filled in from reference TRBV19 and TRBJ2-1): DGGITQSPKYLFRKEGQNVTLSCEQNLNHDAMYWYRQDPGQGLRLIYYSQIVNDFQKGDIAEGYSVSREKKESFPLTVTSAQKNPTAFYLCASSINLADNEQFFGPGTRLTVL.

The sample holds many counts of this clonotype. The V and J genes are TRBV6-5 and TRBJ2-7; 10 bases agree with TRBD2. CDR1 is MNHEY, CDR2 SVGAGI, per germline. This CDR3 spans 17 amino acids. Losses at the gene ends were 0 bases for V and 5 bases for J; bases not matched to a gene: 10. CDR3 DNA: TGTGCCAGCAGTTACTCGCATCTACTAGCGGGAACCCACGAGCAGTACTTC. It encodes CASSYSHLLAGTHEQYF.

The V gene is TRBV9, the J gene TRBJ2-3, with D unresolved. V was clipped by 7 bases and J by 0 bases, with 15 bases between them. Germline V CDR1 and CDR2: SGDLS, YYNGEE. This CDR3 contains 15 residues. The CDR3 spells CASSPRDASTDTQYF. CDR3 coding DNA: TGTGCCAGCTCACCGAGAGATGCTAGCACAGATACGCAGTATTTT.

The rearrangement uses TRBV15 and TRBJ2-1; D unclear. Germline V CDR1 and CDR2: LNHNV, YYDKDF (reference sequence). The V end lost 0 bases, the J end lost 5 bases, and 14 bases lay between the germline ends. The CDR3 is 16 residues long. CDR3 residues: CATSRDRVGTNNEQFF. CDR3 coding DNA: TGTGCCACCAGCAGAGATAGGGTGGGAACTAACAATGAGCAGTTCTTC.

Notes on this clonotype: A much larger clone lies one base from this, so it may be a read error. This is likely a read error, given that the CDR3 carries no conserved phenylalanine or tryptophan at its end. The chain has TRBV6-5 and TRBJ2-1; unclear D gene. Germline CDR1 reads MNHEY; CDR2 reads SVGAGI. Trimming cost V 4 bases and J 7 bases, with 11 bases left between them. There are 13 residues in the CDR3. The CDR3 nucleotides read TGTGCCAGCAGTTCCCCGCCGATTAATGAGCAGTTCCTC. Protein: CASSSPPINEQFL.